The entry below describes one T cell receptor (beta chain). Repertoires were generated with immunoSEQ multiplex PCR, while TCRdb's copy carries only in-frame clones and drops some. Seen here are 250,000 to 300,000 clones, about 80% observed once, and the top ten hold over 3%. The data belong to a study of blood T cell repertoires in COVID-19. The TCR sequence derives from a woman at least 80 years old with acute or convalescent COVID-19. The sample consisted of peripheral blood.

The DNA of the CDR3 is TGTGCCAGCTCACACGGGGTTGGGACTGGGGCCAACGTCCTGACTTTC. Amino acids: CASSHGVGTGANVLTF. The chain joins TRBV18 to TRBJ2-6, with a tentative D call TRBD2 (5 bases). Germline CDR1 is KGHSH and CDR2 is LQKENI. The V and J ends lost 4 bases and 2 bases respectively, with 12 bases between them. This CDR3 comprises 16 residues.